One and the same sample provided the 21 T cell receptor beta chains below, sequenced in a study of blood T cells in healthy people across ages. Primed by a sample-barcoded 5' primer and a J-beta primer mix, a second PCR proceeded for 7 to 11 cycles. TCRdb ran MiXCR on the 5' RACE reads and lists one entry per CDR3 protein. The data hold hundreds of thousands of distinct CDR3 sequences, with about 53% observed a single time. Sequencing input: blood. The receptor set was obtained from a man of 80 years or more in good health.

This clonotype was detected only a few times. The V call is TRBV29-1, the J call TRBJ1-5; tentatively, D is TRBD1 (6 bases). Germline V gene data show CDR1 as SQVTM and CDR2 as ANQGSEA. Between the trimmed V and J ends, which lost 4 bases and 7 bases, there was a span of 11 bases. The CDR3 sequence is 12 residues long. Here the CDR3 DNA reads TGCAGCGTTGGGGGGGCTGGCCAGCCCCAGCATTTT. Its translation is CSVGGAGQPQHF.

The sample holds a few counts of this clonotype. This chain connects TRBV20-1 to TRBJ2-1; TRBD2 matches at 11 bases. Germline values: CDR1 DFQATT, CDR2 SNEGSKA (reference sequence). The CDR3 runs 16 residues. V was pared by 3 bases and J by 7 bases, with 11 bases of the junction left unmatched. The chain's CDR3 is CSASSQGTSGSNEQFF. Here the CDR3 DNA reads TGCAGTGCTAGCTCTCAAGGGACTAGCGGAAGTAATGAGCAGTTCTTC.

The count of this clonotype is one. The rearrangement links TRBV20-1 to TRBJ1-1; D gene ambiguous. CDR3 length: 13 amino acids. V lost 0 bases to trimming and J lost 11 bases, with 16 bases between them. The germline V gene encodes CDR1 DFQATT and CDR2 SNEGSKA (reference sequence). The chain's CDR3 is CSARDNFGREAFF. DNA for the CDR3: TGCAGTGCTAGAGATAATTTCGGGAGGGAGGCTTTCTTT.

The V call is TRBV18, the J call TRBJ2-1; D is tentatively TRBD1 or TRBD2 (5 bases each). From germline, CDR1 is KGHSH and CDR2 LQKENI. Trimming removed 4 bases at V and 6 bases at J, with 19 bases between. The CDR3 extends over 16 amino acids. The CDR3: CASSQRAPRGGNEQFF. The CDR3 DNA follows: TGTGCCAGCTCACAAAGGGCCCCACGGGGCGGCAATGAGCAGTTCTTC.

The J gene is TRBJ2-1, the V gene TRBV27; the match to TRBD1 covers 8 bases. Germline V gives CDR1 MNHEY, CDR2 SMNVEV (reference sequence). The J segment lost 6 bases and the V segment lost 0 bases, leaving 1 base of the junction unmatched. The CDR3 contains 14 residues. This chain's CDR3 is CASSLSGQVNEQFF. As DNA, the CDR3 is TGTGCCAGCAGTTTATCGGGACAGGTCAATGAGCAGTTCTTC.

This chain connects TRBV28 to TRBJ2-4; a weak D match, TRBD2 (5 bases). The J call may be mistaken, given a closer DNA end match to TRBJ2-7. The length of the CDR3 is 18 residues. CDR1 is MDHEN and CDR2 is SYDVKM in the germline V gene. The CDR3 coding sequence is TGTGCCAGCAGCCTGAGTTTAGATAAGGGAGCGATGTCCTACGAGCAGTACTTC. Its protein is CASSLSLDKGAMSYEQYF.

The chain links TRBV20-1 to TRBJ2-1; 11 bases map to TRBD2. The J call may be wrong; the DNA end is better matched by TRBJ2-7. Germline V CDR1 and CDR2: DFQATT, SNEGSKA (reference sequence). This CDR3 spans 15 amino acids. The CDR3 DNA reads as TGCAGTGCGAGTACTAGCGGGAGTGTCGGCTACGAGCAGTACTTC. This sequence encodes CSASTSGSVGYEQYF.

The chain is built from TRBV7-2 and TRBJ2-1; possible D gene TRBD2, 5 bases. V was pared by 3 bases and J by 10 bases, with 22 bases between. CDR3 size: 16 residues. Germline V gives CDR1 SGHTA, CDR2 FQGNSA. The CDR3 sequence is CASSFPAVTGFVEQFF. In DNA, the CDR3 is TGTGCCAGCAGCTTTCCAGCGGTTACGGGCTTCGTAGAGCAGTTCTTC.

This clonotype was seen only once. CDR3 loop: CSARARLAGGLTDTQYF. Here the CDR3 DNA reads TGCAGTGCTAGAGCACGGCTAGCGGGAGGCCTCACAGATACGCAGTATTTT. The V and J genes are TRBV20-1 and TRBJ2-3; 11 nucleotides match TRBD2. The germline V gene has CDR1 DFQATT and CDR2 SNEGSKA (reference sequence). V lost 1 base to trimming and J lost 2 bases; unmatched junction nucleotides: 8. CDR3 length equals 17 residues.

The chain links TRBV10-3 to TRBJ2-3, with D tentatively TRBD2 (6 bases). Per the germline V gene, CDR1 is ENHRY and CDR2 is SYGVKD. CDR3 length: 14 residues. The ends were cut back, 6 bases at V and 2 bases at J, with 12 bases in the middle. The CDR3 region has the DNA TGTGCCATCAGACCGGGACTCAACACAGATACGCAGTATTTT. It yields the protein CAIRPGLNTDTQYF.

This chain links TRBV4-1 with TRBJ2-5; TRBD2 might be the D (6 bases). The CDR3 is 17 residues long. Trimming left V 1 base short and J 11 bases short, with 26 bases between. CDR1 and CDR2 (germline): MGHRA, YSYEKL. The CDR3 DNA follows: TGCGCCAGCAGCCAAGGTATTGTGGCGGGATCCTACAATGAGCAGTACTTC. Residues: CASSQGIVAGSYNEQYF.

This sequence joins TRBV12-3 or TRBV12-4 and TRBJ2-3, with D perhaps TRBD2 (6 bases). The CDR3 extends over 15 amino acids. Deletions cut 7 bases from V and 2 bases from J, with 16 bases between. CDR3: CASIPPGLHTDTQYF. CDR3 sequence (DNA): TGTGCCAGCATCCCCCCCGGACTACACACAGATACGCAGTATTTT.

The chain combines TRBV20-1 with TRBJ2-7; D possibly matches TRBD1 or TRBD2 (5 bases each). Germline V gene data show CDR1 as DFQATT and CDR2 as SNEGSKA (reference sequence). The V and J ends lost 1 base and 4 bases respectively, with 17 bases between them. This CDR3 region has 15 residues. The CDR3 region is CSARGDGGLGYEQYF. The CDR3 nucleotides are TGCAGTGCTAGAGGGGACGGCGGACTTGGGTACGAGCAGTACTTC.

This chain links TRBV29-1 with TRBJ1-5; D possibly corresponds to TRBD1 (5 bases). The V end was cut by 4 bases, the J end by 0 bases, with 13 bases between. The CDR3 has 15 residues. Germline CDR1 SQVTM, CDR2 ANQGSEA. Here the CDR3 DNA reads TGCAGCGTTGCTTGGGGGGAAACTAGCAATCAGCCCCAGCATTTT. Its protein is CSVAWGETSNQPQHF.

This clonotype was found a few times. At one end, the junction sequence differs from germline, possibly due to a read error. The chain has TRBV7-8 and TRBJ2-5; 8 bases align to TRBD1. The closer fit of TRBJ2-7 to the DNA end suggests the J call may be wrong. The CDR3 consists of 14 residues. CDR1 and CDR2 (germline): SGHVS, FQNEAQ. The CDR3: CASTLIRGPVEQYF. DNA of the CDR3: TGTGCCAGCACCTTAATCAGGGGGCCCGTCGAGCAGTACTTC.

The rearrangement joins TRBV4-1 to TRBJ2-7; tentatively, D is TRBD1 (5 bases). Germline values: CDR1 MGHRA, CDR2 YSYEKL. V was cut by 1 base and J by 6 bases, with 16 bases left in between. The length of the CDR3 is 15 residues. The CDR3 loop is CASSQVRRALGEQYF. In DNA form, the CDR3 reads TGCGCCAGCAGCCAAGTTCGCAGGGCATTGGGCGAGCAGTACTTC.

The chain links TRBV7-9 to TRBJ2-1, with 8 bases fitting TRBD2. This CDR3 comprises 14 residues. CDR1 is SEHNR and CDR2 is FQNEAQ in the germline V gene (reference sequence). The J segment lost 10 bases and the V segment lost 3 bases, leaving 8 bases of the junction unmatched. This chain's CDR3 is CASSFTSGSREQFF. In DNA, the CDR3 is TGTGCCAGCAGCTTTACCAGCGGGAGTCGCGAGCAGTTCTTC.

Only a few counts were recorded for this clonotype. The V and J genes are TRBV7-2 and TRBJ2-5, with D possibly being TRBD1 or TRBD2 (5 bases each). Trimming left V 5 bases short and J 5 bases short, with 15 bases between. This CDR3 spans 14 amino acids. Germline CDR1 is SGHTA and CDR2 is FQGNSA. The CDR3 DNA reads TGTGCCAGCAGCCCTGTAAGGGGACGGGAGACCCAGTACTTC. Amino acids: CASSPVRGRETQYF.

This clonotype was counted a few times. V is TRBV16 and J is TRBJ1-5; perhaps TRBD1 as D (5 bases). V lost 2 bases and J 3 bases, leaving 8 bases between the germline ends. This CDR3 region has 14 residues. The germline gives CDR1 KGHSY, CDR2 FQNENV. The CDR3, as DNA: TGTGCCAGCAGCCAAGGAGGGGCCAATCAGCCCCAGCATTTT. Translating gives CASSQGGANQPQHF.

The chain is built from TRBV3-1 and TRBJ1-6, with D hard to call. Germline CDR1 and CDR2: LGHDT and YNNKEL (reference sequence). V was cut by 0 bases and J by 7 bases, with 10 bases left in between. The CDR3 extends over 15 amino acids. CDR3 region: CASSQDRDGNSPLHF. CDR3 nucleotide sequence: TGTGCCAGCAGCCAAGATCGGGATGGGAATTCACCCCTCCACTTT.

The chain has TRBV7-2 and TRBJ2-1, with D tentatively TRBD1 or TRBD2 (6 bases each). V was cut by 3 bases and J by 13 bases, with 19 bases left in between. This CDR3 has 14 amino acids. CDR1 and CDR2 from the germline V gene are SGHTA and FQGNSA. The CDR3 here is CASSFIGGRADQFF. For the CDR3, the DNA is TGTGCCAGCAGCTTTATTGGGGGGCGGGCCGATCAGTTCTTC.